The clone carrying this T cell receptor (beta chain) was recorded only once. This sample is part of a study of blood T cell repertoires in COVID-19. Enrolled through a virtual design, the participants were between roughly 18 and 95 years of age and came from approximately 25 US areas. Per the study methods: Quantification of nucleated cells was approximated via reference gene primer amplification. The assay was immunoSEQ multiplex PCR, and TCRdb's table has in-frame clones only and misses some. V, J and clone size were drawn from that table, and D and trimming were deduced from the DNA. The data show approximately 210,000 clones, around nine tenths seen once. The trim removed 9 bases at V and 9 bases at J, leaving 7 bases unmatched. CDR3 length: 12 amino acids. Germline V gene sequence: CDR1 LNHDA, CDR2 SQIVND (reference sequence).

The chain carries TRBV19 and TRBJ2-1; 8 bases agree with TRBD2. Source material: PBMCs or T cells enriched from blood (not recorded which). The source of this sequence is a woman aged 50 to 65 with acute COVID-19. The CDR3 spells CASRGTRAEQFF. The CDR3 nucleotides read TGTGCCAGCCGGGGGACTAGGGCTGAGCAGTTCTTC.